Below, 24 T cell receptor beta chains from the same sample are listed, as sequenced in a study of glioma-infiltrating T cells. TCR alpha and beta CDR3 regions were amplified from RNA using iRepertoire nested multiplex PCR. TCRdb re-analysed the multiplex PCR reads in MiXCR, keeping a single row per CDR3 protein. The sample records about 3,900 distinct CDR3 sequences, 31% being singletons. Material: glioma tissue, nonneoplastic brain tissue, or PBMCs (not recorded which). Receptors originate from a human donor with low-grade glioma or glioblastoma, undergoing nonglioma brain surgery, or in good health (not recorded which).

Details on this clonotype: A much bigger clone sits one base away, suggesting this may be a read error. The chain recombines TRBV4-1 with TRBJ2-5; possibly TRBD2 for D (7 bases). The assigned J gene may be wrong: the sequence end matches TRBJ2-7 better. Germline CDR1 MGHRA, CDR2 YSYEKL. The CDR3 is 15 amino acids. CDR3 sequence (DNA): TGCGTCAGCAGCCACCTACAGGGAGGGACCTACGAGCAGTACTTC. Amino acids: CVSSHLQGGTYEQYF.

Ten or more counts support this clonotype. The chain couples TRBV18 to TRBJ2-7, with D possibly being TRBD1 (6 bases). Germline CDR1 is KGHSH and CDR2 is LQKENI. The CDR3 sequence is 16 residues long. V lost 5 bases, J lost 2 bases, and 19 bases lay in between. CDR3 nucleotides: TGTGCCAGCTCAACCGGACAGAGATTAACCACCTACGAGCAGTACTTC. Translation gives CASSTGQRLTTYEQYF.

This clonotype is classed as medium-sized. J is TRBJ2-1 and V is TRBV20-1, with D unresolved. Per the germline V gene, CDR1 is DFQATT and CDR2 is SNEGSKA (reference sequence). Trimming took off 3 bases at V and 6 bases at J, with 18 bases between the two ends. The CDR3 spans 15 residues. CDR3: CSARSMGVDLNEQFF. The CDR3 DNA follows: TGCAGTGCTAGGAGTATGGGCGTCGACCTCAATGAGCAGTTCTTC.

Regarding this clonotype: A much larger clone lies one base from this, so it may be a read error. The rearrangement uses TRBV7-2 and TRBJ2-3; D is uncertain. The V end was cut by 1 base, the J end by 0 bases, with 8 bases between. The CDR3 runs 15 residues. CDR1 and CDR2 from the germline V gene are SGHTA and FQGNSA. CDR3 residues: CASSLGETSTDTQYF. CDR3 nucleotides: TGTGCCAGCAGCTTAGGCGAGACTAGCACAGATACGCAGTATTTT.

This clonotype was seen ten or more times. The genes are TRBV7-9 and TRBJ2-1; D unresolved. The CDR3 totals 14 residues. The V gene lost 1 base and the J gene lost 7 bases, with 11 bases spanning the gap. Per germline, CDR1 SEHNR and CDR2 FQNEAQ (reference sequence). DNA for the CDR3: TGTGCCAGCAGCTTAGAAGGGAAGGGTAATGAGCAGTTCTTC. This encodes CASSLEGKGNEQFF. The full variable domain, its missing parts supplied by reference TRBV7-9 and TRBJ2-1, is DTGVSQNPRHKITKRGQNVTFRCDPISEHNRLYWYRQTLGQGPEFLTYFQNEAQLEKSRLLSDRFSAERPKGSFSTLEIQRTEQGDSAMYLCASSLEGKGNEQFFGPGTRLTVL.

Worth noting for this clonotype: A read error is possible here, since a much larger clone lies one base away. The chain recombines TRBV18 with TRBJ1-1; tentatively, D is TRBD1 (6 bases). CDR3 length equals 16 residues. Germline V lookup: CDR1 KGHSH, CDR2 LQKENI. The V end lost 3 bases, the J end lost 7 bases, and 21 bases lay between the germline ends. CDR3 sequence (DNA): TGTGCCAGCTCACCCGAAGGACAGCCTACTCCGAGTGAAGCTTTCTTT. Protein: CASSPEGQPTPSEAFF.

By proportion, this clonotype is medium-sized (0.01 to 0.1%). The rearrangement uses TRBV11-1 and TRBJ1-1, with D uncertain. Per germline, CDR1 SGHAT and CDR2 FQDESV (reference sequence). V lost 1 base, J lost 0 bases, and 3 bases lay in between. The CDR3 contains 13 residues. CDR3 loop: CASSLGMNTEAFF. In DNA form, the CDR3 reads TGTGCCAGCAGCTTAGGGATGAACACTGAAGCTTTCTTT.

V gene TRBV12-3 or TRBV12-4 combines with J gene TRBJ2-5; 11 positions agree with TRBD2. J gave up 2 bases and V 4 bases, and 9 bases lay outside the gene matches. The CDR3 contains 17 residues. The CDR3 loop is CASSYLAGGPRQETQYF. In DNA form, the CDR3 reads TGTGCCAGCAGTTACCTAGCGGGGGGCCCGAGACAAGAGACCCAGTACTTC.

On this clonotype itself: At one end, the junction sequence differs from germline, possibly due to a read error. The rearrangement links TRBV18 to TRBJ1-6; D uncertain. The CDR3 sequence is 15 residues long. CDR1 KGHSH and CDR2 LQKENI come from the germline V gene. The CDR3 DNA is TGTGCCAGCTCTTTCGGCCGGGATTACGATTCACCCATCCACTTT. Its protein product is CASSFGRDYDSPIHF.

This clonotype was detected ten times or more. The CDR3 sequence is CAWSVLVGEQFF. CDR3 sequence (DNA): TGTGCCTGGAGTGTACTTGTGGGTGAGCAGTTCTTC. The chain recombines TRBV30 with TRBJ2-1; D uncertain. The CDR3 runs to 12 residues. Trimming took 0 bases from V and 9 from J, leaving 9 bases between them. CDR1 and CDR2 from the germline V gene are GTSNPN and SVGIG (reference sequence).

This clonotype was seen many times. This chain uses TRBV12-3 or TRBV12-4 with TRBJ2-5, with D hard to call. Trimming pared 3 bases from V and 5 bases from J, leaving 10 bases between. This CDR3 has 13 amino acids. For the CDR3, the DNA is TGTGCCAGCAGTTTGACTCGATGGGAGACCCAGTACTTC. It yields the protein CASSLTRWETQYF.

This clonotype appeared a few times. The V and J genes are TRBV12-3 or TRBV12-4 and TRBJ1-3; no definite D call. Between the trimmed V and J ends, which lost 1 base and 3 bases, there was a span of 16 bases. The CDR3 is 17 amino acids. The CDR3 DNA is TGTGCCAGCAGTTTAGTGGGCAGACGGTCGCTTGGAAACACCATATATTTT. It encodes CASSLVGRRSLGNTIYF.

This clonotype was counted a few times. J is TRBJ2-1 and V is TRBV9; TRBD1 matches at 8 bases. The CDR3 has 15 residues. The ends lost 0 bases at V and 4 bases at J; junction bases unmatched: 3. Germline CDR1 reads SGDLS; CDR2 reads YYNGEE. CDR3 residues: CASSVAGTGYNEQFF. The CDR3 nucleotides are TGTGCCAGCAGCGTAGCCGGGACAGGATACAATGAGCAGTTCTTC.

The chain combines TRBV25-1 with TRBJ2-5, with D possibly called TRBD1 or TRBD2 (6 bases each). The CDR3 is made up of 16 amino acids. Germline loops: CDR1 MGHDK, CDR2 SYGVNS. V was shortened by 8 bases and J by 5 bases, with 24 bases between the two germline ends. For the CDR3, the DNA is TGTGCCAGCCGAAGACTAGTGGGGGCCTACGGTGAGACCCAGTACTTC. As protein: CASRRLVGAYGETQYF.

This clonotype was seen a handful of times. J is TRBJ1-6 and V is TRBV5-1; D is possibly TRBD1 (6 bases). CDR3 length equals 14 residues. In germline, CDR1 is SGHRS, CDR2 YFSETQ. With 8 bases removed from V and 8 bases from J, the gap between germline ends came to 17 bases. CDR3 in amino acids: CASSGGLEDSPLHF. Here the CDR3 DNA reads TGCGCCAGTAGCGGGGGCTTAGAGGATTCACCCCTCCACTTT.

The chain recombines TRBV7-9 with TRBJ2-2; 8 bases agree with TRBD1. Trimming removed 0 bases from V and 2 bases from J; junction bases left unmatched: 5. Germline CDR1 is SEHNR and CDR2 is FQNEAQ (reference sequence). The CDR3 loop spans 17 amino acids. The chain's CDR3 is CASSLASQGANTGELFF. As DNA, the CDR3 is TGTGCCAGCAGCTTAGCGTCTCAGGGGGCTAACACCGGGGAGCTGTTTTTT. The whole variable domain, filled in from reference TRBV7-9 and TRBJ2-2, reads DTGVSQNPRHKITKRGQNVTFRCDPISEHNRLYWYRQTLGQGPEFLTYFQNEAQLEKSRLLSDRFSAERPKGSFSTLEIQRTEQGDSAMYLCASSLASQGANTGELFFGEGSRLTVL.

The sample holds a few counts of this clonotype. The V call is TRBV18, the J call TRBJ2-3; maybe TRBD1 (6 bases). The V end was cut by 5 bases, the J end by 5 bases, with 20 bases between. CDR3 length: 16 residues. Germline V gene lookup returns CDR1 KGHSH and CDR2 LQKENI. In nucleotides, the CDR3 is TGTGCCAGCTCATCCTTCTCCGGGACAAATCAAGATACGCAGTATTTT. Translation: CASSSFSGTNQDTQYF.

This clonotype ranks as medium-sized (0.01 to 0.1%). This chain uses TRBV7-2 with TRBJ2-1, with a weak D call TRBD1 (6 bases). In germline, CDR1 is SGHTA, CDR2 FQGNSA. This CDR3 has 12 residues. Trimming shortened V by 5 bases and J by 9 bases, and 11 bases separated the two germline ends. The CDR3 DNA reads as TGTGCCAGCAGCCACAGGGTGGGTGAGCAGTTCTTC. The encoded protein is CASSHRVGEQFF.

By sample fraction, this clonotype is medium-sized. CDR3 sequence (DNA): TGTGCCAGCAGTTTTTGGGGGCGACAGCCCCAGCATTTT. Protein: CASSFWGRQPQHF. The gene calls are TRBV27 and TRBJ1-5; D is perhaps TRBD1 (6 bases). This CDR3 has 13 residues. Germline assignment: CDR1 MNHEY and CDR2 SMNVEV (reference sequence). Trimming stripped 3 bases from V and 7 bases from J, with 10 bases between.

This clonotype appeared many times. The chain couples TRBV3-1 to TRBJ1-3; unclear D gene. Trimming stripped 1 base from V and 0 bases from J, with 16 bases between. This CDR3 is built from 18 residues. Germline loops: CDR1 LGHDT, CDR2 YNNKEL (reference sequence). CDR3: CASSQVYLKALSGNTIYF. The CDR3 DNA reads TGTGCCAGCAGCCAAGTATACCTCAAAGCTCTCTCTGGAAACACCATATATTTT.

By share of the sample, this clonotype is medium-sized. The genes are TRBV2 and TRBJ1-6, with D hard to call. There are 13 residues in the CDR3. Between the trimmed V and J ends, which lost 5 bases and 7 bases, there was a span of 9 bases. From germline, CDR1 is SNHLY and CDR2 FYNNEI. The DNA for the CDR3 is TGTGCCAGCAGTACCACGCGGAATTCACCCCTCCACTTT. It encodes CASSTTRNSPLHF. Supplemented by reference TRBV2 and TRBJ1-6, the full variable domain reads EPEVTQTPSHQVTQMGQEVILRCVPISNHLYFYWYRQILGQKVEFLVSFYNNEISEKSEIFDDQFSVERPDGSNFTLKIRSTKLEDSAMYFCASSTTRNSPLHFGNGTRLTVT.

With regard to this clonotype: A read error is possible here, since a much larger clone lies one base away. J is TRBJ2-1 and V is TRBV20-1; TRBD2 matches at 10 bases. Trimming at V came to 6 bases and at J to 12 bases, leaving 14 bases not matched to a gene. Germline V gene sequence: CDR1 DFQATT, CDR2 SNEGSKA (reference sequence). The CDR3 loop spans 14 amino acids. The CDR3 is CSAVGSGGEIGQFF. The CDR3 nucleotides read TGCAGTGCCGTCGGCAGCGGGGGGGAGATTGGGCAGTTCTTC.

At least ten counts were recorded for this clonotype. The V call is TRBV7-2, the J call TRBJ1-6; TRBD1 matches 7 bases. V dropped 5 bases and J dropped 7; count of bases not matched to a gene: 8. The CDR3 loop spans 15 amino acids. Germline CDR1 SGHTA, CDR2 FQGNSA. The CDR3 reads CASSPQTGTNSPLHF. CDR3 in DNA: TGTGCCAGCAGCCCTCAGACAGGGACCAATTCACCCCTCCACTTT.

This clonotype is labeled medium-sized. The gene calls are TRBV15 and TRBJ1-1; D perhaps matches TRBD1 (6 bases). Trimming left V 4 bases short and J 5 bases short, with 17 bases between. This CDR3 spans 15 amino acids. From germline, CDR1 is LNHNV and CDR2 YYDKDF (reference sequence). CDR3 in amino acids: CATSIPDRRRTEAFF. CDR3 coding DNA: TGTGCCACCAGCATTCCCGACAGGCGAAGAACTGAAGCTTTCTTT.